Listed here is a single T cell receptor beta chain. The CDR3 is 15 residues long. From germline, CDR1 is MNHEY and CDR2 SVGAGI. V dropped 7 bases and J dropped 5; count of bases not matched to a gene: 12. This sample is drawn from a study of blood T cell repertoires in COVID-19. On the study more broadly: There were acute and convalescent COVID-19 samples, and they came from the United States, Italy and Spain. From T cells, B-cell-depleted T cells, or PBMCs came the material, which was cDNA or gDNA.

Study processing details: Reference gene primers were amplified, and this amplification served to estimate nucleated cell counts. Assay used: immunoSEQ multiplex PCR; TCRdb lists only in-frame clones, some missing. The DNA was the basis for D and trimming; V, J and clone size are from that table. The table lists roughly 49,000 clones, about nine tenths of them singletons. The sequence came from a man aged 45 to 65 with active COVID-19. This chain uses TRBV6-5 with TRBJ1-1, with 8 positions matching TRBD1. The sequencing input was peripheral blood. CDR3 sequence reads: CASNRGRGRMTEAFF. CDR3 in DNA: TGTGCCAGCAACCGCGGCAGGGGGCGGATGACTGAAGCTTTCTTT.